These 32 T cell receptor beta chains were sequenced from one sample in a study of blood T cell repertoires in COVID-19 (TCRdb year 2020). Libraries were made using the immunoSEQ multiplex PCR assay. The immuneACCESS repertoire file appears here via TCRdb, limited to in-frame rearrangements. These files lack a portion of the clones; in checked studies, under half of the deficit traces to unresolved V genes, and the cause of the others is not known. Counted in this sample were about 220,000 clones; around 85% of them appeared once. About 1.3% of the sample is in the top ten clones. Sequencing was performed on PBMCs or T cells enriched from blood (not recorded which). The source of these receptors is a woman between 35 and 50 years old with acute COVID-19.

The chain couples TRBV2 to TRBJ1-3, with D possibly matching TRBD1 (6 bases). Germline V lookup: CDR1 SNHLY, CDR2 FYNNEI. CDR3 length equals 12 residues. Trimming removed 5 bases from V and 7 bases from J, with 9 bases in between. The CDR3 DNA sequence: TGTGCCAGCAGTTACAGGGCTAACACCATATATTTT. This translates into CASSYRANTIYF.

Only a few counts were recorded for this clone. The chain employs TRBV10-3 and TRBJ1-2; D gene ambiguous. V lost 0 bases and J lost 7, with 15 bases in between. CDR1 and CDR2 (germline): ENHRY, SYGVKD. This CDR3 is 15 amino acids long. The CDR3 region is CAISESPAEVGGYTF. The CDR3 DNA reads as TGTGCCATCAGTGAGTCCCCCGCTGAGGTTGGTGGCTACACCTTC.

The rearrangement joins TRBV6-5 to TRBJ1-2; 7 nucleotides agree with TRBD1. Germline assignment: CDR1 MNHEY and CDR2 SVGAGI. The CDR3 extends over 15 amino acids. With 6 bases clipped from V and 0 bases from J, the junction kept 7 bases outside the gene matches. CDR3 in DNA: TGTGCCAGCAGAACTACAGGGGTCGCTAACTATGGCTACACCTTC. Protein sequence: CASRTTGVANYGYTF.

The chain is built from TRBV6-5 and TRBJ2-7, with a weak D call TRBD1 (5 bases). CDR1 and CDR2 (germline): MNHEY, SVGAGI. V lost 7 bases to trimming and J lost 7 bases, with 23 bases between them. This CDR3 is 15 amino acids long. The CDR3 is CASIIGASHPLEQYF. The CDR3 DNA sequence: TGTGCCAGCATCATAGGGGCAAGCCATCCGCTGGAGCAGTACTTC.

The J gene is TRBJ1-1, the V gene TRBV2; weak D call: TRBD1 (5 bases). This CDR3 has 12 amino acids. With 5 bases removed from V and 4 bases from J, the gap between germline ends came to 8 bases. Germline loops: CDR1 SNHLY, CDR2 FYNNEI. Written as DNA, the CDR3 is TGTGCCAGCAGTCGACAGAGCACTGAAGCTTTCTTT. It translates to CASSRQSTEAFF.

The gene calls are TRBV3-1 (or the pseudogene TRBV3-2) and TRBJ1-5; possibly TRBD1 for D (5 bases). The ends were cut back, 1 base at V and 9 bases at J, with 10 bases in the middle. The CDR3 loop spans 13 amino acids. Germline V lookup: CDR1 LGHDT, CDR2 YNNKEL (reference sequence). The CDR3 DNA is TGTGCCAGCAGCCAAGGCGGGGGGGGGCCCCAGCATTTT. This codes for CASSQGGGGPQHF.

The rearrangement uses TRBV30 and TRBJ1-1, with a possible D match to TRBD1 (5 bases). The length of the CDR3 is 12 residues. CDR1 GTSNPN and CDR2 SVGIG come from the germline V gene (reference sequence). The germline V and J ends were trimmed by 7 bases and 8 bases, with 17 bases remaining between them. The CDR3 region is CASREGAREAFF. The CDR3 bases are TGTGCCTCAAGGGAAGGGGCGAGGGAAGCTTTCTTT.

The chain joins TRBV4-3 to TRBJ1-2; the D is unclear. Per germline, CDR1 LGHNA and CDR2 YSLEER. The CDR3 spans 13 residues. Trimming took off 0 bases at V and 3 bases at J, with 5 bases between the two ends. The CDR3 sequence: CASSQEADYGYTF. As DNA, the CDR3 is TGCGCCAGCAGCCAAGAGGCTGACTATGGCTACACCTTC.

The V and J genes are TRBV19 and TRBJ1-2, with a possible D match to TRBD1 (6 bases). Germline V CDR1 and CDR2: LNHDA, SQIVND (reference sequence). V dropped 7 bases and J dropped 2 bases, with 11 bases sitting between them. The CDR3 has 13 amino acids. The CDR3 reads CASNIGGNYGYTF. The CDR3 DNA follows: TGTGCCAGTAATATTGGGGGCAACTATGGCTACACCTTC.

The CDR3 DNA is TGTGCCAGCAGCTTGGGGGACATCTATGGCTACACCTTC. Translating gives CASSLGDIYGYTF. The chain uses TRBV7-9 and TRBJ1-2, with a possible D match to TRBD1 (6 bases). The germline CDR1 and CDR2 sequences are SEHNR and FQNEAQ (reference sequence). The CDR3 runs to 13 residues. Trimming took off 3 bases at V and 4 bases at J, with 9 bases between the two ends.

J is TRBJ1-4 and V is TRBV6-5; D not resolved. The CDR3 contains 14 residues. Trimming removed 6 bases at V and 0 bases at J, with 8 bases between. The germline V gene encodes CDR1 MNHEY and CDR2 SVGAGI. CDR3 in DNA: TGTGCCAGCAGCCGAACAGCAACTAATGAAAAACTGTTTTTT. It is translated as CASSRTATNEKLFF.

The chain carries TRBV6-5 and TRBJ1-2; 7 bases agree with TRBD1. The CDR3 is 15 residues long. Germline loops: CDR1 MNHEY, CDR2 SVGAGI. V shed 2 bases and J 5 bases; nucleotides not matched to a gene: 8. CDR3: CASSYDVRGSYGYTF. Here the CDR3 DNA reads TGTGCCAGCAGTTACGACGTCAGGGGGTCATATGGCTACACCTTC.

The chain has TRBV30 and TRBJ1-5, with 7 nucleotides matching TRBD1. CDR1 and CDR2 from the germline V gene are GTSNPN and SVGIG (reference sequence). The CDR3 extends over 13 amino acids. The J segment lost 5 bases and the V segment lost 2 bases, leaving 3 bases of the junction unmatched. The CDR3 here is CAWSRQGYQPQHF. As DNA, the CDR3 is TGTGCCTGGAGTAGACAGGGATATCAGCCCCAGCATTTT.

The CDR3 DNA follows: TGTGCCAGCAGTGCGGGGACAGGGCATGGCTACACCTTC. Its translation: CASSAGTGHGYTF. V is TRBV2 and J is TRBJ1-2; 9 bases fit TRBD1. The CDR3 runs 13 residues. Trimming at V came to 4 bases and at J to 6 bases, leaving 3 bases not matched to a gene. Germline V CDR1 and CDR2: SNHLY, FYNNEI.

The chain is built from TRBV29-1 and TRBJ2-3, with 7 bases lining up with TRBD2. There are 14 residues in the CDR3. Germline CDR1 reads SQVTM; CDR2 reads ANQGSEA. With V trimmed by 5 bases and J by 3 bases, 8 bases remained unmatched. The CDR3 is CSVLIREGTDTQYF. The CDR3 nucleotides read TGCAGCGTTCTTATCAGGGAGGGGACAGATACGCAGTATTTT.

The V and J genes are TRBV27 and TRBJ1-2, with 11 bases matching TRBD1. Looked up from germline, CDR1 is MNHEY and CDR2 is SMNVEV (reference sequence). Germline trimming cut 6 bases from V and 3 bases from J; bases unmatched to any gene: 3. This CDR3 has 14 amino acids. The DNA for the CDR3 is TGTGCCAGCAGGAGGACAGGGGGCTACTATGGCTACACCTTC. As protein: CASRRTGGYYGYTF.

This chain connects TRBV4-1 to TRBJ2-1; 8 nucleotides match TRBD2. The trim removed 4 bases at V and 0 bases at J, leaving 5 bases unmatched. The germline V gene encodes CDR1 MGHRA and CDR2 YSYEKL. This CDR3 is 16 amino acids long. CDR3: CASSLLGLASYNEQFF. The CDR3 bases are TGCGCCAGCAGCCTGCTCGGACTAGCCTCCTACAATGAGCAGTTCTTC.

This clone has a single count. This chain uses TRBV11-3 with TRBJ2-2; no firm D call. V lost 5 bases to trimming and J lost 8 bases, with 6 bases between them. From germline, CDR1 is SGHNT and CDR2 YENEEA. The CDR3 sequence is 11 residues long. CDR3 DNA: TGTGCCAGCAGCCCCGGGGGGGAGCTGTTTTTT. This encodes CASSPGGELFF.

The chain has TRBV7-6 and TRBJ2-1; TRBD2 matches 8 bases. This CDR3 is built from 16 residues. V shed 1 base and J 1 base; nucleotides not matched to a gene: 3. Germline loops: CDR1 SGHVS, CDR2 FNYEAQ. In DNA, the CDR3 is TGTGCCAGCAGCTTAGTGAGCGGGGGTTCCTACAATGAGCAGTTCTTC. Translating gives CASSLVSGGSYNEQFF.

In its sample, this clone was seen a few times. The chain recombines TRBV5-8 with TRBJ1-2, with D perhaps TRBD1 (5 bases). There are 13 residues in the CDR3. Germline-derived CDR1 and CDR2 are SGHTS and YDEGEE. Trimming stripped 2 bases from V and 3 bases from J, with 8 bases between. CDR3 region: CASSLGTDYGYTF. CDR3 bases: TGTGCCAGCAGCTTAGGGACTGACTATGGCTACACCTTC.

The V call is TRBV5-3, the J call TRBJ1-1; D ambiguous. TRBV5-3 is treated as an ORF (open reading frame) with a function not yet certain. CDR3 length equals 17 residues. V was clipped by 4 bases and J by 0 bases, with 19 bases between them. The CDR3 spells CARSGTLTLLMNTEAFF. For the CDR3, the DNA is TGTGCCAGAAGCGGTACTCTTACCCTTCTTATGAACACTGAAGCTTTCTTT.

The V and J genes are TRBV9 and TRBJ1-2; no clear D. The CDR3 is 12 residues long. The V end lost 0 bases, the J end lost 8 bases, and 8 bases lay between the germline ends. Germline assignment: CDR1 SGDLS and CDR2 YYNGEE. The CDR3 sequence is CASSVDEYGYTF. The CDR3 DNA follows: TGTGCCAGCAGCGTAGACGAGTACGGCTACACCTTC.

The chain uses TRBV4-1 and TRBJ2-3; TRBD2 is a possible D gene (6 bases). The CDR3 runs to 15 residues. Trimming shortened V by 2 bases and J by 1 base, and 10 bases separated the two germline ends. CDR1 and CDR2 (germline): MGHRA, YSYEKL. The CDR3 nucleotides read TGCGCCAGCAGCCAATCTGGAGGGCGCACAGATACGCAGTATTTT. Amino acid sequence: CASSQSGGRTDTQYF.

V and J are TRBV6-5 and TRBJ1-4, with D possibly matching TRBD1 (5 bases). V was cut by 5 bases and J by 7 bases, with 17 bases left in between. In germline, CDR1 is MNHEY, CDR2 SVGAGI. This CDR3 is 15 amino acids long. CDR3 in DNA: TGTGCCAGCAGTCCCCTTTGGGGGGGAAGTGAAAAACTGTTTTTT. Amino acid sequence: CASSPLWGGSEKLFF.

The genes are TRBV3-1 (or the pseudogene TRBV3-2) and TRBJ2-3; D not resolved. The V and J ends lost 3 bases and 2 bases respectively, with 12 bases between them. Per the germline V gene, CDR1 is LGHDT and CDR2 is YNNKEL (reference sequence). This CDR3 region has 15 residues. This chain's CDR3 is CASSQAETLTDTQYF. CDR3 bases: TGTGCCAGCAGCCAGGCGGAGACTCTCACAGATACGCAGTATTTT.

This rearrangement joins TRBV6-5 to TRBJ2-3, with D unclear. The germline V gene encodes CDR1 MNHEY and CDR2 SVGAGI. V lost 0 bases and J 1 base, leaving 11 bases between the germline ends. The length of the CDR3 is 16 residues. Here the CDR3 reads CASSYSERKGTDTQYF. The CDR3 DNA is TGTGCCAGCAGTTACTCGGAGAGGAAAGGCACAGATACGCAGTATTTT.

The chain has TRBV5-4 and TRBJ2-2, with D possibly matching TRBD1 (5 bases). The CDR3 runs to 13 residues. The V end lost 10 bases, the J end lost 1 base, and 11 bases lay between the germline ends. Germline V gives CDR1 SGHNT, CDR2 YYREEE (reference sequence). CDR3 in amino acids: CAEGHLNTGELFF. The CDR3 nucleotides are TGTGCCGAAGGACACCTGAACACCGGGGAGCTGTTTTTT.

CDR3: CASSPGGGAGTDTQYF. The DNA of the CDR3 is TGTGCCAGCAGCCCGGGGGGGGGCGCGGGCACAGATACGCAGTATTTT. This rearrangement joins TRBV7-3 to TRBJ2-3; 8 nucleotides line up with TRBD2. From germline, CDR1 is SGHTA and CDR2 FQGTGA. Trimming removed 5 bases from V and 1 base from J; junction bases left unmatched: 8. The CDR3 runs 16 residues.

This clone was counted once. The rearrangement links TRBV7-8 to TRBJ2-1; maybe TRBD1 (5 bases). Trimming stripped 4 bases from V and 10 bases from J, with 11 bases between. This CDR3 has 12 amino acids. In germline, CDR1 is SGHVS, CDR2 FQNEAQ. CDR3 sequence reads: CASSSGLAEQFF. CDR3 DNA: TGTGCCAGCAGCTCAGGGTTGGCAGAGCAGTTCTTC.

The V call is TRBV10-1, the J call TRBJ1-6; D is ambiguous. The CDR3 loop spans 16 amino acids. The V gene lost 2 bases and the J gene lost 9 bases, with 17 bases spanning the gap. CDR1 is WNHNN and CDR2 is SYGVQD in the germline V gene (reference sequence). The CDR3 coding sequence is TGCGCCAGCAGTGAGGCCACCTCCACGGGATTTTCACCCCTCCACTTT. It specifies CASSEATSTGFSPLHF.

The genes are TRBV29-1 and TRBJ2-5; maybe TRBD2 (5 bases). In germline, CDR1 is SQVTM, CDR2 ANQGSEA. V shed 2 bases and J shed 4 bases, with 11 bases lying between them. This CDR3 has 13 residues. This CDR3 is CSVETAGLETQYF. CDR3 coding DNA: TGCAGCGTTGAAACTGCGGGTTTAGAGACCCAGTACTTC.

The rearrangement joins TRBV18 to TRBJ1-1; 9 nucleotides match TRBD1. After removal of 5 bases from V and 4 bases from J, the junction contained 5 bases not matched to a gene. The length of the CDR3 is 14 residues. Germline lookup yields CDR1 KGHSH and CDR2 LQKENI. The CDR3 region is CASSSQGARTEAFF. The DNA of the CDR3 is TGTGCCAGCTCATCACAGGGGGCGCGCACTGAAGCTTTCTTT. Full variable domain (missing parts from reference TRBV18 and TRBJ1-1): NAGVMQNPRHLVRRRGQEARLRCSPMKGHSHVYWYRQLPEEGLKFMVYLQKENIIDESGMPKERFSAEFPKEGPSILRIQQVVRGDSAAYFCASSSQGARTEAFFGQGTRLTVV.